The 6 T cell receptor beta chains reported below all come from one sample, sequenced in a study of sequential checkpoint blockade in melanoma (dated 2019 in TCRdb). Library preparation employed the immunoSEQ multiplex PCR assay. Sourced from immuneACCESS, this table was stored by TCRdb with only in-frame sequences that have V and J called. A share of the clones is absent; for the studies checked, an unresolved V gene accounts for under half, and the remainder has no known explanation. The sample data list around 18,000 clones, and about 74% of these were observed just once. 34% of the sample belongs to the ten largest clones. What the treatment or condition label conveys for this sample: randomized to nivolumab then ipilimumab (arm A) or the reverse (arm B). This specimen was CD8+ T cells sorted from blood (inferred from file names), taken from a patient given nivolumab and ipilimumab in sequence. The receptor source for this set is a human donor with melanoma.

This clone was seen just once. The rearrangement joins TRBV6-5 to TRBJ2-1; D might be TRBD2 (5 bases). Trimming took 4 bases from V and 7 from J, leaving 17 bases between them. The CDR3 length is 15 residues. Germline assignment: CDR1 MNHEY and CDR2 SVGAGI. CDR3 in amino acids: CASSSLPDSLNEQFF. The CDR3 DNA follows: TGTGCCAGCAGTTCACTACCGGACTCTTTAAATGAGCAGTTCTTC.

The rearrangement joins TRBV13 to TRBJ1-4; D ambiguous. V was pared by 3 bases and J by 2 bases, with 13 bases between. Germline lookup yields CDR1 PRHDT and CDR2 FYEKMQ (reference sequence). The CDR3 is 16 amino acids. As DNA, the CDR3 is TGTGCCAGCAGCTTCCGGGGTAGGAGCACTAATGAAAAACTGTTTTTT. Protein product: CASSFRGRSTNEKLFF. The full variable domain, with the rest looked up from reference TRBV13 and TRBJ1-4, is AAGVIQSPRHLIKEKRETATLKCYPIPRHDTVYWYQQGPGQDPQFLISFYEKMQSDKGSIPDRFSAQQFSDYHSELNMSSLELGDSALYFCASSFRGRSTNEKLFFGSGTQLSVL.

The rearrangement links TRBV4-1 to TRBJ1-6, with D maybe TRBD1 (6 bases). This CDR3 contains 14 residues. Germline CDR1 and CDR2: MGHRA and YSYEKL. V was cut by 4 bases and J by 10 bases, with 14 bases left in between. The CDR3 nucleotides are TGCGCCAGCAGCCCGGAGACAGGTTACTCACCCCTCCACTTT. Protein product: CASSPETGYSPLHF.

V and J are TRBV27 and TRBJ1-2, with 9 bases fitting TRBD1. Germline trimming cut 4 bases from V and 11 bases from J; bases unmatched to any gene: 11. The germline V gene encodes CDR1 MNHEY and CDR2 SMNVEV (reference sequence). This CDR3 spans 14 amino acids. The CDR3 reads CASSSSGTGKFYTF. The CDR3 DNA reads TGTGCCAGCAGTTCATCCGGGACAGGGAAGTTTTACACCTTC.

The chain recombines TRBV4-1 with TRBJ2-1; TRBD2 agrees at 13 bases. Unmatched junction bases numbered 3, after V lost 6 bases and J lost 4 bases. Germline V gene lookup returns CDR1 MGHRA and CDR2 YSYEKL. The CDR3 runs to 15 residues. Here the CDR3 reads CASSRTSGSYNEQFF. CDR3 sequence (DNA): TGCGCCAGCAGTCGGACTAGCGGGAGTTACAATGAGCAGTTCTTC.

The genes are TRBV27 and TRBJ2-1; 13 positions match TRBD2. Germline assignment: CDR1 MNHEY and CDR2 SMNVEV (reference sequence). The CDR3 is made up of 15 amino acids. The V and J ends lost 5 bases and 9 bases, in that order; junction bases with no gene match: 7. CDR3 protein: CASSQTSGRVLEQFF. In DNA form, the CDR3 reads TGTGCCAGCAGTCAAACTAGCGGGAGGGTCCTTGAGCAGTTCTTC.